This TCR beta chain was recovered during a study of beta chain features in type 1 diabetes. Points from the study as a whole: More deletions and fewer insertions at VDJ junctions were found in patients with type 1 diabetes. TCRB CDR3s from Type 1 diabetes patients were moderately but significantly shorter in all four CD4+ subsets.

About this clone itself: Its antigen is unidentified.

Trimming removed 1 base at V and 0 bases at J, with 7 bases between. Germline V gene data show CDR1 as GTSNPN and CDR2 as SVGIG (reference sequence). CDR3 length equals 14 residues. Approximately 0.11 L of blood, on average, came from one heparinised draw per donor. Expressed TCRB transcripts were sequenced, since all the RNA that had been isolated was reverse transcribed. Only in-frame clones appear in the TCRdb table, and some are missing; sequencing was by immunoSEQ multiplex PCR. Of around 44,000 clones detected, about 51% appear once; the ten largest clones hold more than 2%. The receptor comes from a woman younger than 35 in good health. The chain couples TRBV30 to TRBJ2-1; TRBD1 might be the D (6 bases). Sequenced sample: Tregs from blood. CDR3 sequence (DNA): TGTGCCTGGAGTGGGACAGCCTCCTACAATGAGCAGTTCTTC. This sequence encodes CAWSGTASYNEQFF.